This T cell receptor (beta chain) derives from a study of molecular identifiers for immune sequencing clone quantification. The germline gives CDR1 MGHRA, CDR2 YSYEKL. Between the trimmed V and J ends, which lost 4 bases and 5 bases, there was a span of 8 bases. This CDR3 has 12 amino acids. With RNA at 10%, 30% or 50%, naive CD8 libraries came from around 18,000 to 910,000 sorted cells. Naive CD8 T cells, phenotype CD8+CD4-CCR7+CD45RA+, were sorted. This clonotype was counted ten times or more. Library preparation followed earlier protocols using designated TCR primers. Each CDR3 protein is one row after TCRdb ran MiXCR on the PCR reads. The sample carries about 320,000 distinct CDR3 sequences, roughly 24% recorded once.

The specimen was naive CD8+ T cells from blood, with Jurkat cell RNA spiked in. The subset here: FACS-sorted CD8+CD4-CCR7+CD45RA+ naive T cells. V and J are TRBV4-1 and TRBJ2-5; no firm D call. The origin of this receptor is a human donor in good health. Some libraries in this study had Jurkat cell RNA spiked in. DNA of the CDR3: TGCGCCAGCAGCCTTCCGGACGAGACCCAGTACTTC. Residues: CASSLPDETQYF.